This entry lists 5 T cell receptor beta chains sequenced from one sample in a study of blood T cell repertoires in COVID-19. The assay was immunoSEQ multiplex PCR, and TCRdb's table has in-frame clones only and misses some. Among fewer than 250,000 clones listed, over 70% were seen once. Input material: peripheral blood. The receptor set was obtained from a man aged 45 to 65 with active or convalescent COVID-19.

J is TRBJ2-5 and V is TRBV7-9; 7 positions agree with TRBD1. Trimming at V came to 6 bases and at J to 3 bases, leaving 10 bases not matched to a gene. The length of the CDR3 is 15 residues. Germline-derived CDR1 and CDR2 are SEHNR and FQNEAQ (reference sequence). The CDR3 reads CASRRQGREKETQYF. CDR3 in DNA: TGTGCCAGCAGACGACAGGGCCGGGAAAAAGAGACCCAGTACTTC.

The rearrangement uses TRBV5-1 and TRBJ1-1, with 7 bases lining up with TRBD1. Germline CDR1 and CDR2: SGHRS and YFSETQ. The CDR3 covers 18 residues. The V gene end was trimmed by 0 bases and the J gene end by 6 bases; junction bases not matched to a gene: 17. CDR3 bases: TGCGCCAGCAGCTTGGAAGGGGGAAGAGCTATTACAGGGGCTGAAGCTTTCTTT. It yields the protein CASSLEGGRAITGAEAFF.

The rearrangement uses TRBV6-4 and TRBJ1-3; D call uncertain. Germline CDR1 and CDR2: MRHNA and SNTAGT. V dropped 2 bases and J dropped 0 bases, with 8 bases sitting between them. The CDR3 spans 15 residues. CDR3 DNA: TGTGCCAGCAGTGACGAGTCATTCTCTGGAAACACCATATATTTT. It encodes CASSDESFSGNTIYF.

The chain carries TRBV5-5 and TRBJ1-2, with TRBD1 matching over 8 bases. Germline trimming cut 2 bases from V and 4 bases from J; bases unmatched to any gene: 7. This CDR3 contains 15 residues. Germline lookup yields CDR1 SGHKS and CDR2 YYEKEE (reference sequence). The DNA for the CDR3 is TGTGCCAGCAGCTTCGGACAGGGTGGCGGCTATGGCTACACCTTC. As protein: CASSFGQGGGYGYTF.

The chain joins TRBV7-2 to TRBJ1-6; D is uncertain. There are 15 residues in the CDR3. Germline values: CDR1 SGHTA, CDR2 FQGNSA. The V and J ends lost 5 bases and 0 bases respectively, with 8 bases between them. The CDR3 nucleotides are TGTGCCAGCAGCGCACAGACCTCCTATAATTCACCCCTCCACTTT. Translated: CASSAQTSYNSPLHF.